This T cell receptor (beta chain) was documented in a study of shared clonotypes between healthy human individuals. Trimming at V came to 6 bases and at J to 3 bases, leaving 7 bases not matched to a gene. The CDR3 is 15 residues long. Germline V gene lookup returns CDR1 LNHDA and CDR2 SQIVND (reference sequence). It was CD45RO-negative cells, positively selected for CCR7, that made up naive CD8 cells, with terminally differentiated effector memory CD45RA+ cells excluded. Sequencing used immunoSEQ multiplex PCR; TCRdb keeps in-frame clones, though not all of them. This table holds fewer than 800,000 clones, 92% found once.

The TCR comes from a man aged 30 to 45 in good health. The sequenced material came from naive CD8+ T cells sorted from blood. This chain connects TRBV19 to TRBJ2-7; 11 positions agree with TRBD2. In DNA, the CDR3 is TGTGCCAGTAGCCAACTAGCGGGAGAGATCTACGAGCAGTACTTC. Translated: CASSQLAGEIYEQYF.